These 20 T cell receptor beta chains came from one sample sequenced in a study of blood T cell repertoires in COVID-19. The method was immunoSEQ multiplex PCR; TCRdb's version includes in-frame clones alone and lacks a portion of them. This sample has roughly 200,000 clones; about nine tenths occur once, and the top ten carry more than 5.5%. The specimen was peripheral blood. The receptors originated from a man at least 80 years old with acute or convalescent COVID-19.

The chain is built from TRBV7-9 and TRBJ1-1; D perhaps matches TRBD1 (5 bases). Germline V gene lookup returns CDR1 SEHNR and CDR2 FQNEAQ (reference sequence). The CDR3 is 14 residues long. With 3 bases removed from V and 1 base from J, the gap between germline ends came to 9 bases. CDR3 loop: CASSFGGANTEAFF. As DNA, the CDR3 is TGTGCCAGCAGCTTCGGGGGAGCGAACACTGAAGCTTTCTTT. The entire variable domain, with the rest obtained from reference TRBV7-9 and TRBJ1-1, is as follows: DTGVSQNPRHKITKRGQNVTFRCDPISEHNRLYWYRQTLGQGPEFLTYFQNEAQLEKSRLLSDRFSAERPKGSFSTLEIQRTEQGDSAMYLCASSFGGANTEAFFGQGTRLTVV.

The rearrangement links TRBV19 to TRBJ2-5; 8 nucleotides line up with TRBD2. The V segment lost 6 bases and the J segment 10 bases; nucleotides outside the gene matches: 10. Per germline, CDR1 LNHDA and CDR2 SQIVND (reference sequence). The CDR3 length is 13 residues. CDR3 DNA: TGTGCCAGTAGCTTGACTAGCGTGGGGATCCAGTACTTC. Its protein is CASSLTSVGIQYF.

Only a few counts were recorded for this clone. This chain links TRBV30 with TRBJ1-2, with 9 bases lining up with TRBD1. Germline CDR1 is GTSNPN and CDR2 is SVGIG (reference sequence). The CDR3 covers 15 residues. V lost 5 bases, J lost 2 bases, and 9 bases stayed unmatched. As DNA, the CDR3 is TGTGCCTGGGATGTTACAGGGGGCAAGAACTATGGCTACACCTTC. As protein: CAWDVTGGKNYGYTF.

This chain connects TRBV5-1 to TRBJ2-2; TRBD1 matches at 7 bases. CDR1 is SGHRS, CDR2 YFSETQ, per germline. The CDR3 is 15 residues long. After removal of 1 base from V and 2 bases from J, the junction contained 2 bases not matched to a gene. The CDR3 DNA reads TGCGCCAGCAGCTTGACAGGGGCCAACACCGGGGAGCTGTTTTTT. This sequence encodes CASSLTGANTGELFF.

V usage is TRBV2 and J usage is TRBJ2-5; 7 bases match TRBD2. The CDR3 is 14 residues long. The J segment lost 5 bases and the V segment lost 2 bases, leaving 5 bases of the junction unmatched. Germline loops: CDR1 SNHLY, CDR2 FYNNEI. The CDR3 spells CASSEFGAGETQYF. CDR3 DNA sequence: TGTGCCAGCAGTGAATTCGGAGCGGGGGAGACCCAGTACTTC. Full variable domain (missing parts from reference TRBV2 and TRBJ2-5): EPEVTQTPSHQVTQMGQEVILRCVPISNHLYFYWYRQILGQKVEFLVSFYNNEISEKSEIFDDQFSVERPDGSNFTLKIRSTKLEDSAMYFCASSEFGAGETQYFGPGTRLLVL.

The chain joins TRBV18 to TRBJ1-5; D might be TRBD1 (6 bases). The CDR3 covers 15 residues. The ends were cut back, 3 bases at V and 0 bases at J, with 9 bases in the middle. Germline V gene data show CDR1 as KGHSH and CDR2 as LQKENI. CDR3 protein: CASSPDSNSNQPQHF. The CDR3 DNA is TGTGCCAGCTCACCGGACAGTAATAGCAATCAGCCCCAGCATTTT.

The chain joins TRBV7-2 to TRBJ1-2, with TRBD1 as a possible D gene (6 bases). Germline CDR1 and CDR2: SGHTA and FQGNSA. V was shortened by 1 base and J by 0 bases, with 18 bases between the two germline ends. The CDR3 covers 18 residues. The CDR3 DNA reads as TGTGCCAGCAGCTTAGACAGGGTGAGGGGCGCCTCTAACTATGGCTACACCTTC. Translation: CASSLDRVRGASNYGYTF.

The rearrangement links TRBV5-4 to TRBJ2-2; tentative D call: TRBD2 (6 bases). V shed 7 bases and J shed 1 base, with 8 bases lying between them. Germline loops: CDR1 SGHNT, CDR2 YYREEE (reference sequence). This CDR3 contains 13 residues. The CDR3 is CASQEGNTGELFF. DNA of the CDR3: TGTGCCAGCCAGGAGGGGAACACCGGGGAGCTGTTTTTT. The full variable domain, in which reference TRBV5-4 and TRBJ2-2 provide the parts outside the CDR3, is ETGVTQSPTHLIKTRGQQVTLRCSSQSGHNTVSWYQQALGQGPQFIFQYYREEENGRGNFPPRFSGLQFPNYSSELNVNALELDDSALYLCASQEGNTGELFFGEGSRLTVL.

The genes are TRBV2 and TRBJ2-5, with D tentatively TRBD1 (8 bases). Trimming removed 4 bases from V and 1 base from J, with 13 bases in between. CDR3 size: 15 residues. Germline lookup yields CDR1 SNHLY and CDR2 FYNNEI. The CDR3, as DNA: TGTGCCAGCAGTGGACAGGGGAGGGTCCAAGAGACCCAGTACTTC. As protein: CASSGQGRVQETQYF.

The J gene is TRBJ1-4, the V gene TRBV7-9; 11 nucleotides align to TRBD1. Per the germline V gene, CDR1 is SEHNR and CDR2 is FQNEAQ (reference sequence). V lost 5 bases to trimming and J lost 8 bases; unmatched junction nucleotides: 4. The CDR3 totals 14 residues. The chain's CDR3 is CASSGTGGSEKLFF. DNA of the CDR3: TGTGCCAGCAGCGGGACAGGGGGAAGCGAAAAACTGTTTTTT.

V gene TRBV6-5 combines with J gene TRBJ2-6, with 7 nucleotides matching TRBD2. The junction had 4 bases not matched to a gene; V was cut back by 6 bases and J by 2 bases. The CDR3 is 15 residues long. Germline CDR1 MNHEY, CDR2 SVGAGI. This chain's CDR3 is CASRSLATGANVLTF. CDR3 nucleotides: TGTGCCAGCAGATCACTAGCGACTGGGGCCAACGTCCTGACTTTC.

The J gene is TRBJ2-2, the V gene TRBV6-5; the match to TRBD2 covers 11 bases. Trimming cost V 7 bases and J 7 bases; bases outside gene matches: 5. The CDR3 sequence is 14 residues long. Germline CDR1 and CDR2: MNHEY and SVGAGI. In DNA form, the CDR3 reads TGTGCCAGCAAACTAGCGGGAGTCATCGGGGAGCTGTTTTTT. Translation gives CASKLAGVIGELFF.

The CDR3 region is CASSLRDSRNPTEAFF. The CDR3 bases are TGTGCCAGCAGCTTAAGGGACAGTCGTAATCCCACTGAAGCTTTCTTT. The chain links TRBV7-3 to TRBJ1-1; 7 bases fit TRBD1. There are 16 residues in the CDR3. The trim removed 1 base at V and 4 bases at J, leaving 9 bases unmatched. CDR1 and CDR2 from the germline V gene are SGHTA and FQGTGA.

The rearrangement joins TRBV19 to TRBJ2-4; 10 bases are shared with TRBD2. Trimming removed 3 bases from V and 5 bases from J; junction bases left unmatched: 7. Germline V gene data show CDR1 as LNHDA and CDR2 as SQIVND (reference sequence). The CDR3 length is 16 residues. This chain's CDR3 is CASSIGPGLAENIQYF. CDR3 bases: TGTGCCAGTAGTATTGGCCCCGGACTAGCGGAAAACATTCAGTACTTC.

CDR3 protein: CASRVSYNSPLHF. CDR3 nucleotide sequence: TGTGCCAGCAGGGTTAGCTATAATTCACCCCTCCACTTT. The chain carries TRBV27 and TRBJ1-6, with D unresolved. Trimming shortened V by 6 bases and J by 3 bases, and 6 bases separated the two germline ends. Germline V CDR1 and CDR2: MNHEY, SMNVEV (reference sequence). The CDR3 is 13 amino acids.

The V and J genes are TRBV11-2 and TRBJ2-3; D gene unclear. Germline V gene sequence: CDR1 SGHAT, CDR2 FQNNGV. The V end lost 5 bases, the J end lost 1 base, and 7 bases lay between the germline ends. The CDR3 is 13 amino acids. The CDR3 nucleotides are TGTGCCAGCAGCCCTCCGGGCACAGATACGCAGTATTTT. Protein product: CASSPPGTDTQYF.

The rearrangement uses TRBV20-1 and TRBJ2-3; the D is unclear. Trimming took off 3 bases at V and 8 bases at J, with 6 bases between the two ends. This CDR3 spans 10 amino acids. Germline loops: CDR1 DFQATT, CDR2 SNEGSKA (reference sequence). In DNA form, the CDR3 reads TGCAGTGCTAGCCCCAGTACGCAGTATTTT. It is translated as CSASPSTQYF.

V gene TRBV6-5 combines with J gene TRBJ2-3, with D hard to call. From germline, CDR1 is MNHEY and CDR2 SVGAGI. CDR3 size: 13 residues. Trimming removed 6 bases from V and 5 bases from J, with 12 bases in between. The CDR3: CASRPIARDTQYF. The CDR3 DNA sequence: TGTGCCAGCAGACCGATAGCTCGAGATACGCAGTATTTT.

This clone has just a few counts. The gene calls are TRBV12-3 or TRBV12-4 and TRBJ2-7; D uncertain. With 0 bases removed from V and 7 bases from J, the gap between germline ends came to 10 bases. The CDR3 totals 13 residues. The CDR3 spells CASSLAPQAEQYV. As DNA, the CDR3 is TGTGCCAGCAGTTTAGCGCCGCAGGCAGAGCAGTACGTC.

This sequence joins TRBV6-5 and TRBJ2-1; tentative D call: TRBD2 (6 bases). Germline lookup yields CDR1 MNHEY and CDR2 SVGAGI. This CDR3 spans 12 amino acids. Trimming removed 7 bases from V and 12 bases from J, with 16 bases in between. The DNA of the CDR3 is TGTGCCAGCAAAGGAGCCGGGACTTGGCAGTTCTTC. Protein: CASKGAGTWQFF.